This entry describes one TCR beta chain. As yet, its antigen is unknown. Looked up from germline, CDR1 is KGHSH and CDR2 is LQKENI. V lost 8 bases and J 3 bases, leaving 14 bases between the germline ends. This CDR3 is 14 amino acids long. The data were taken from a study of PD-L1 blockade in urothelial cancer. Turning to the study itself: Patients had undergone 0 to 3 prior chemotherapy regimens. The study's findings and limits: Patients with durable benefit had greater blood expansion of tumor-associated TCR clones 3 weeks into treatment.

Synthetic TCR analog templates were spiked into all PCRs individually. Here immunoSEQ multiplex PCR was the method, and the copy in TCRdb shows in-frame clones only, minus some. The profile shows some 100,000 clones, approximately 91% of them singletons. This receptor was obtained from a woman of 80 years or more with urothelial cancer. V and J are TRBV18 and TRBJ1-3; D is unresolved. The sample here was PBMCs, taken around atezolizumab (anti-PD-L1) treatment. The CDR3 is CASGSSSIGNTIYF. In DNA, the CDR3 is TGTGCCAGCGGGAGCAGCAGTATTGGAAACACCATATATTTT.